Listed here is a single T cell receptor beta chain. Its antigen remains unidentified. Base qualities are not provided; no much larger clone lies one nucleotide away. Repertoires were sampled multiple times during chemoradiotherapy, which allowed clonal expansion in the tumor microenvironment to be followed. CDR1 and CDR2 were assigned from the germline V gene as MNHNS and SASEGT. The CDR3 starts with the cysteine, ends with the phenylalanine, and has 15 residues. Only CDR3 DNA is held: 45 bases, read in frame from base 1. V is cut by 1 base and J by 1 base, and the space between the germline ends is 10 bases. Libraries came from the immunoSEQ multiplex PCR assay. TCRdb obtained this table from immuneACCESS and retained in-frame rearrangements with V and J assigned. These tables miss some clones; where compared with another copy, unresolved V genes account for less than half of the shortfall, and the remainder is unexplained. This sample has about 10,000 clones in its table, and about 89% of those were observed once. Clones ranked in the top ten supply more than 1.5% of the sample.

This record comes from a study of chemoradiotherapy in HPV16-positive cancers (dated by TCRdb to between 2022 and 2023). With regard to the full study: Using functional T-cell assays on cells from a couple of HPV16-positive patients, the researchers defined candidate HPV-specific T-cell clones and common TCR motifs. The study asked whether T-cell immunity against the HPV oncoproteins E6 and E7 changes during chemoradiotherapy and whether it affects survival. Next, the candidate HPV-specific TCRs and motifs were followed in TCR repertoires from 80 to 90 patients with HPV-related cancers. Overall study outcomes, separate from this receptor: In HPV16-positive patients, expansion of HPV-responsive T cells during chemoradiotherapy was found to be associated with improved recurrence-free survival. Expansion of candidate HPV-specific clones and E7-related TCR motifs was observed in the tumor microenvironment during treatment, whereas no such expansion was observed for non-HPV-specific T cells. Only two HPV16-positive patients were used to derive the functional definition of HPV-specific T cells, and the survival association was reported for HPV16-positive patients.

The specimen was blood, collected from a patient who underwent chemoradiotherapy. The chain joins TRBV6-1 to TRBJ1-1, with the D gene not confidently named. The TCR originated in a human donor with HPV-associated anogenital cancer. The DNA sequence is TGTGCCAGCAGTGAAGGCGGCAGAACGAACACTGAAGCTTTCTTT. Its product reads: CASSEGGRTNTEAFF.